This TCR beta chain was found in a study of blood T cell repertoires in COVID-19. CDR1 ENHRY and CDR2 SYGVKD come from the germline V gene. This CDR3 region has 13 residues. V dropped 4 bases and J dropped 6; count of bases not matched to a gene: 2. Original processing methods: It was from reference gene primer amplification that nucleated cell counts were estimated. The data were produced by immunoSEQ multiplex PCR, yet TCRdb's version contains in-frame clones alone and is incomplete. V and J calls and clone size are those listed in that table; D and trimming were worked out from the DNA. The data hold about 220,000 clones, with approximately 88% observed a single time.

The receptor was derived from a woman in her 30s with acute COVID-19. This chain joins TRBV10-3 and TRBJ2-7, with 11 bases matching TRBD1. The material sequenced was PBMCs or T cells enriched from blood (not recorded which). DNA for the CDR3: TGTGCCATCAGTGGGACAGGGGGCTTCGAGCAGTACTTC. This translates into CAISGTGGFEQYF.